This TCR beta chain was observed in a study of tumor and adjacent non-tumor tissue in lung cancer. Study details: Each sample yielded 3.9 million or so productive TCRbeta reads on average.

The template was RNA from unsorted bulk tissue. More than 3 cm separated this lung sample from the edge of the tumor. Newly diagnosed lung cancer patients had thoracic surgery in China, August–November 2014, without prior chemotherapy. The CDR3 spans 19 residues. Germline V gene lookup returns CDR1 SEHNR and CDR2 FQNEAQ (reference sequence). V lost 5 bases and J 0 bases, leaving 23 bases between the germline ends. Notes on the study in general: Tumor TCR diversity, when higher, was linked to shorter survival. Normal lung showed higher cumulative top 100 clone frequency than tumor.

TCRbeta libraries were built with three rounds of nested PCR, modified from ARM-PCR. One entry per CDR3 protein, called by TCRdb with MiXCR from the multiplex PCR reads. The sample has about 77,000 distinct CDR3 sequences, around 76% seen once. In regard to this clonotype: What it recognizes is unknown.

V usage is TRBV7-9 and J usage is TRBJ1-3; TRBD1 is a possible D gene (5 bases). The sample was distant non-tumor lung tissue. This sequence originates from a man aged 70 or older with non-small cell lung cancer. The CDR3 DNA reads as TGTGCCAGCAGCCCGGACCTACATGGGGCCACGATCTCTGGAAACACCATATATTTT. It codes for CASSPDLHGATISGNTIYF.